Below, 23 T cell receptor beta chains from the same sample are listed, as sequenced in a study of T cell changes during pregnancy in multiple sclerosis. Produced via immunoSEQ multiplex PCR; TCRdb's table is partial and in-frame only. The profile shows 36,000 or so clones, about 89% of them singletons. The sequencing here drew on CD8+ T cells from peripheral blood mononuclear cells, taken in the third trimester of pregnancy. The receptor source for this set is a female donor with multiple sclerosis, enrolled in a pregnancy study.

The DNA for the CDR3 is TGTGCCAGCAGGCGACTAGCCAATGAGCAGTTCTTC. This encodes CASRRLANEQFF. The chain recombines TRBV6-6 with TRBJ2-1; 7 bases map to TRBD2. Losses at the gene ends were 6 bases for V and 6 bases for J; bases not matched to a gene: 2. In germline, CDR1 is MNHNY, CDR2 SVGAGI (reference sequence). The CDR3 consists of 12 residues.

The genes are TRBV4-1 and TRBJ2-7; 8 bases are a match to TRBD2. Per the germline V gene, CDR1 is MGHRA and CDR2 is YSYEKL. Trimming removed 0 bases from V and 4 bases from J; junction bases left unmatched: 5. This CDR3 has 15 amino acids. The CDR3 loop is CASSQEGAGGYEQYF. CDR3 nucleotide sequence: TGCGCCAGCAGCCAAGAAGGTGCGGGAGGATACGAGCAGTACTTC.

The CDR3 nucleotides are TGTGCCAGCAGCCCTCCCTGGAGCACTGAAGCTTTCTTT. It codes for CASSPPWSTEAFF. The chain joins TRBV11-2 to TRBJ1-1; no clear D gene. V gave up 5 bases and J gave up 4 bases, with 11 bases separating them. This CDR3 is 13 amino acids long. Germline CDR1 and CDR2: SGHAT and FQNNGV.

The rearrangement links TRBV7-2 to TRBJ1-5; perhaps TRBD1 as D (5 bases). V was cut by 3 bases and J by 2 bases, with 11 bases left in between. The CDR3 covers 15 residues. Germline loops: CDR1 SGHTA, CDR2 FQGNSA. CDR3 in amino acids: CASSLDMERNQPQHF. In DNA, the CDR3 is TGTGCCAGCAGCTTGGACATGGAGCGCAATCAGCCCCAGCATTTT. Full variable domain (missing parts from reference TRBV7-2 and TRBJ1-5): GAGVSQSPSNKVTEKGKDVELRCDPISGHTALYWYRQSLGQGLEFLIYFQGNSAPDKSGLPSDRFSAERTGGSVSTLTIQRTQQEDSAVYLCASSLDMERNQPQHFGDGTRLSIL.

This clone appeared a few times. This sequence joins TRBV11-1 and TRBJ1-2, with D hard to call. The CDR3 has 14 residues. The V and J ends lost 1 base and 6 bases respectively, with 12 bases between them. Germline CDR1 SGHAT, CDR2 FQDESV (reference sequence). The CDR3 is CASSLGPPADGYTF. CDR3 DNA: TGTGCCAGCAGCTTAGGACCCCCGGCGGATGGCTACACCTTC.

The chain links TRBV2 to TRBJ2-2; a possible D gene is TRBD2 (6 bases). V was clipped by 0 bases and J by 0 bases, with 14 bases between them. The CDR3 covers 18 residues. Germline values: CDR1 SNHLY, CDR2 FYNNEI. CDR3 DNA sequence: TGTGCCAGCAGTGAAGCTCCCTTCGGCGGGACGAACACCGGGGAGCTGTTTTTT. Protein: CASSEAPFGGTNTGELFF.

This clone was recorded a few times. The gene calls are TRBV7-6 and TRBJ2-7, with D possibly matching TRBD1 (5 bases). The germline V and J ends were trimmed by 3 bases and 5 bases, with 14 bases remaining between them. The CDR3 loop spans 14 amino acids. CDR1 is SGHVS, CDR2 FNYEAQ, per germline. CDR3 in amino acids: CASSLGQGAHEQYF. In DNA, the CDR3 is TGTGCCAGCAGCTTGGGCCAGGGCGCCCACGAGCAGTACTTC.

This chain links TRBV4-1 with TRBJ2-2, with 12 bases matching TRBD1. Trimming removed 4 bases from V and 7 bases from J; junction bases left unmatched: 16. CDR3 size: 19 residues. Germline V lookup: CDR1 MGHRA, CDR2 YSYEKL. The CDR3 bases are TGCGCCAGCAGCCCCCCTACCGGGACAGGGGGCTATTTCAGCGGGGAGCTGTTTTTT. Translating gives CASSPPTGTGGYFSGELFF.

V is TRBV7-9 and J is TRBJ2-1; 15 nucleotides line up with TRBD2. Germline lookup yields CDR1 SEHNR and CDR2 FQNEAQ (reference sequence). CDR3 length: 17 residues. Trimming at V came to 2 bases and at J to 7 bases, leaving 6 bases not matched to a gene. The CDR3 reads CASSLWTSGGAWNEQFF. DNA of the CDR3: TGTGCCAGCAGCTTATGGACTAGCGGGGGGGCTTGGAATGAGCAGTTCTTC.

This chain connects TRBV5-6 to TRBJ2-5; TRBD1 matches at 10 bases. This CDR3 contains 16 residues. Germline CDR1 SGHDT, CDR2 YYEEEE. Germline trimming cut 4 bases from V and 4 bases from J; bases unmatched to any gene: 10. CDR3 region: CASSRTDRGLTETQYF. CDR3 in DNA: TGTGCCAGCAGCCGCACGGACAGGGGGTTGACAGAGACCCAGTACTTC.

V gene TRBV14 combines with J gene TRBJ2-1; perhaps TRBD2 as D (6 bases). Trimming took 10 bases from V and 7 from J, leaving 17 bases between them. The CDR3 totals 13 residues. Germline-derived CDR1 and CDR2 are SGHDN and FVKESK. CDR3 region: CATQGAGGNEQFF. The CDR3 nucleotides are TGTGCCACCCAGGGAGCGGGTGGTAATGAGCAGTTCTTC.

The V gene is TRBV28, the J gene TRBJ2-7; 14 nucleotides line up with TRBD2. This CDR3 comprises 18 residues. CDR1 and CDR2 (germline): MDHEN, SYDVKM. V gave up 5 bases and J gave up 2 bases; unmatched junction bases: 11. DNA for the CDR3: TGTGCCAGCAGTCCTGGGACTAGCGGGAGTGTTAATCCCTACGAGCAGTACTTC. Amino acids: CASSPGTSGSVNPYEQYF.

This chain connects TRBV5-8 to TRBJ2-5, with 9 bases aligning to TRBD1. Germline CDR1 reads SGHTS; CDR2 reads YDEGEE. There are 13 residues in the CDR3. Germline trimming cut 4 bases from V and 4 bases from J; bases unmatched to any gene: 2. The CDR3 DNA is TGTGCCAGCAGCGGACAGGGGCCAGAGACCCAGTACTTC. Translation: CASSGQGPETQYF.

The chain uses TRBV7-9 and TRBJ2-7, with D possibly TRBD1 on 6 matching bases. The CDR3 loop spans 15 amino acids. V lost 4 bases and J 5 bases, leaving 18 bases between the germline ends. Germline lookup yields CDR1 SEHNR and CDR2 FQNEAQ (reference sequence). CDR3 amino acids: CASSSPDRSRDEQYF. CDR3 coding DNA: TGTGCCAGCAGCTCCCCAGACAGGTCTAGGGACGAGCAGTACTTC.

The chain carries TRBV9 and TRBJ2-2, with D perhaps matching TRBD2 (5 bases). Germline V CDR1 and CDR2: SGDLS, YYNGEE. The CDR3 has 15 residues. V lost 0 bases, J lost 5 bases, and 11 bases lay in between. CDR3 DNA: TGTGCCAGCAGCGTAGTCGGGGTCGGTACCGGGGAGCTGTTTTTT. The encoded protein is CASSVVGVGTGELFF.

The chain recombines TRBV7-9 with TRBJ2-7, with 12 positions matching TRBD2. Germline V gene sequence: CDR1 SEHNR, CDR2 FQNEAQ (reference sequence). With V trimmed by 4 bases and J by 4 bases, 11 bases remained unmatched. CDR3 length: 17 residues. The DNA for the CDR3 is TGTGCCAGCAGCTCCTGGGGGGCCGGACTAGCGGGATACGAGCAGTACTTC. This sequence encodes CASSSWGAGLAGYEQYF. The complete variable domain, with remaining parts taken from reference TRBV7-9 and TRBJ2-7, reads DTGVSQNPRHKITKRGQNVTFRCDPISEHNRLYWYRQTLGQGPEFLTYFQNEAQLEKSRLLSDRFSAERPKGSFSTLEIQRTEQGDSAMYLCASSSWGAGLAGYEQYFGPGTRLTVT.

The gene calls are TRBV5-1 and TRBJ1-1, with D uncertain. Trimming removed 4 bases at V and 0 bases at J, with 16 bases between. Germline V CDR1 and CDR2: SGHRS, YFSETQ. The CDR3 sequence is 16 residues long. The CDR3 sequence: CASSQDSLVMNTEAFF. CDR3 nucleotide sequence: TGCGCCAGCAGCCAGGACTCATTAGTGATGAACACTGAAGCTTTCTTT.

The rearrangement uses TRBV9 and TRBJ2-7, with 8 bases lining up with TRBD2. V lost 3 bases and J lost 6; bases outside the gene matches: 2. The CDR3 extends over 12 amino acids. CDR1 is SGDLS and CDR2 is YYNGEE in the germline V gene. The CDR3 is CASSGAGGEQYF. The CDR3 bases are TGTGCCAGCAGCGGGGCGGGAGGCGAGCAGTACTTC.

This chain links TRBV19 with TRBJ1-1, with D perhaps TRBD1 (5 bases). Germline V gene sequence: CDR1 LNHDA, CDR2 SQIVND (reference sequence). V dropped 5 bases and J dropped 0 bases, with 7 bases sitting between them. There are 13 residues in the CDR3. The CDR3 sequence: CASSVTVNTEAFF. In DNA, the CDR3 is TGTGCCAGTAGTGTGACAGTGAACACTGAAGCTTTCTTT.

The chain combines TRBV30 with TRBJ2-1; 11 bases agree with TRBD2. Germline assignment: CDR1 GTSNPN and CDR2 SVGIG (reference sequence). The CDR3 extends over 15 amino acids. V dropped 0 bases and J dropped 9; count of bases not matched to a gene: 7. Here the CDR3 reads CAWSVGSGGATEQFF. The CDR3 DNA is TGTGCCTGGAGTGTAGGTAGCGGGGGGGCTACTGAGCAGTTCTTC.

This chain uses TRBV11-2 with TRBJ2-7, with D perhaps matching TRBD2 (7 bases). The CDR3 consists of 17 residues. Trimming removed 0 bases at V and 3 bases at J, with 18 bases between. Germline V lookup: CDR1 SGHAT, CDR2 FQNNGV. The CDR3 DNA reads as TGTGCCAGCAGCTTAGAGGCGGCGGGGGCGTACCACTACGAGCAGTACTTC. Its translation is CASSLEAAGAYHYEQYF.

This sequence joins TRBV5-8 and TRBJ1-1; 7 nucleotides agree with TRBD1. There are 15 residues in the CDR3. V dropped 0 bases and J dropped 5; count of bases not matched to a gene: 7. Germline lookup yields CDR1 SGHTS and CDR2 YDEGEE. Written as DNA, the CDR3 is TGTGCCAGCAGCTTGGGTAGGGGGCGCCTAACTGAAGCTTTCTTT. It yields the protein CASSLGRGRLTEAFF.

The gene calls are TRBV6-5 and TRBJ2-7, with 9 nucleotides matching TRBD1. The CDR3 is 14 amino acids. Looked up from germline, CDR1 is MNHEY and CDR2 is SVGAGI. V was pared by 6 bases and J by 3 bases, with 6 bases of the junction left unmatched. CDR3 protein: CASSYNRGLYEQYF. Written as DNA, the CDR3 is TGTGCCAGCAGCTATAACAGGGGGCTCTACGAGCAGTACTTC.